This T cell receptor beta chain was recorded in a study of T and B cells in COVID-19 patients. TRB was amplified from around 250-460 ng of blood genomic DNA. BIOMED2 TRB-A/B primer pools were used in multiplex TRB PCR. A single record per CDR3 protein comes from TCRdb applying MiXCR to the multiplex PCR reads. The sample lists tens of thousands of distinct CDR3 sequences, around a third occurring once. Material: blood. The source is a human donor who had recovered from COVID-19.

CDR3 bases: TGTGCCAGCAGTTACGAACAACTAAACACCGGGGAGCTGTTTTTT. Amino acid sequence: CASSYEQLNTGELFF. The gene calls are TRBV6-2 or TRBV6-3 and TRBJ2-2; no clear D. The ends were cut back, 2 bases at V and 2 bases at J, with 9 bases in the middle. The CDR3 contains 15 residues. In germline, CDR1 is MNHEY, CDR2 SVGEGT.